The present entry profiles one T cell receptor (beta chain) with its context. This entry belongs to a study of response to subunit inactivated influenza vaccine. TCRdb fed the RT-PCR reads into MiXCR, producing one record per CDR3 protein. The sample shows about 580,000 distinct CDR3 sequences, approximately 15% of them seen only once. In germline, CDR1 is DFQATT, CDR2 SNEGSKA (reference sequence). Trimming removed 3 bases at V and 6 bases at J, with 12 bases between. This CDR3 is 13 amino acids long. This chain connects TRBV20-1 to TRBJ1-5; a possible D gene is TRBD1 (5 bases). This TCR derives from a man aged 45-60 years who received an inactivated influenza vaccine. The sequences come from PBMCs from blood, collected 11 to 12 days after vaccination. The CDR3: CSARVGVGQPQHF. CDR3 nucleotide sequence: TGCAGTGCTAGGGTGGGGGTGGGTCAGCCCCAGCATTTT.